This TCR beta chain is drawn from a study of blood T cells in healthy people across ages. The authors ran a second PCR of roughly 6 to 12 cycles using a sample-barcoded 5' primer and a J-beta primer mix. All cDNA molecules were each tagged by a template-switch adaptor with 12 random nucleotides. One entry per CDR3 protein, called by TCRdb with MiXCR from the 5' RACE reads. The top ten clones hold roughly 3.7% of a sample with some 1,500,000 distinct CDR3 sequences, 42% of them seen once. Germline V lookup: CDR1 SQVTM, CDR2 ANQGSEA. V was pared by 4 bases and J by 6 bases, with 7 bases of the junction left unmatched. This CDR3 spans 15 amino acids. The authors drew approximately 9 milliliters of peripheral blood from each donor. There were at least 5 micrograms of total RNA extracted from every sample.

The chain couples TRBV29-1 to TRBJ1-4, with 11 bases aligning to TRBD1. The sequencing input was blood. The clonotype comes from a woman in her late teens or twenties in good health. The CDR3 DNA reads as TGCAGCGTTGCCCCCGGGACAGGGGGGGATGAAAAACTGTTTTTT. Its protein product is CSVAPGTGGDEKLFF.